Below, 30 T cell receptor beta chains from the same sample are listed, as sequenced in a study of CD8 T cells in Susac syndrome. With random hexamers, 0.5 to 1 ug RNA was reverse transcribed. TCRdb reprocessed the immunoSEQ multiplex PCR reads via MiXCR and lists one record per CDR3 protein. The profile shows 70,000 or so distinct CDR3 sequences, roughly 94% of them singletons. Sequenced: CD8+ T cells from PBMCs. The receptor set was obtained from a human donor with multiple sclerosis.

This chain links TRBV14 with TRBJ2-7; 7 nucleotides line up with TRBD2. V shed 1 base, J shed 4 bases, and the junction held 4 bases outside the gene matches. The CDR3 is 14 residues long. Germline-derived CDR1 and CDR2 are SGHDN and FVKESK. The CDR3 DNA follows: TGTGCCAGCAGCCAAGGGGAGGGGCTTTACGAGCAGTACTTC. As protein: CASSQGEGLYEQYF.

Only one count was recorded for this clonotype. The V and J genes are TRBV19 and TRBJ1-1; D is unresolved. CDR1 LNHDA and CDR2 SQIVND come from the germline V gene (reference sequence). The CDR3 spans 14 residues. The germline V and J ends were trimmed by 1 base and 1 base, with 7 bases remaining between them. This CDR3 reads CASSIGGSNTEAFF. As DNA, the CDR3 is TGTGCCAGTAGTATAGGAGGGTCGAACACTGAAGCTTTCTTT.

This chain uses TRBV7-8 with TRBJ1-1; D not resolved. Trimming left V 6 bases short and J 2 bases short, with 13 bases between. The CDR3 runs 14 residues. Germline V CDR1 and CDR2: SGHVS, FQNEAQ. The chain's CDR3 is CASSPLPRNTEAFF. The CDR3 DNA reads TGTGCCAGCAGTCCTTTACCACGAAACACTGAAGCTTTCTTT.

The J gene is TRBJ2-1, the V gene TRBV5-6; 7 bases line up with TRBD1. The length of the CDR3 is 16 residues. V lost 0 bases and J lost 6; bases outside the gene matches: 9. The germline CDR1 and CDR2 sequences are SGHDT and YYEEEE. The CDR3 nucleotides are TGTGCCAGCAGCTTGGTGGTAGGGGGCCCAGGCAATGAGCAGTTCTTC. Its protein product is CASSLVVGGPGNEQFF.

Concerning this clonotype: One junction end disagrees with the germline gene, perhaps due to a read error. This chain uses TRBV7-8 with TRBJ1-1; D is perhaps TRBD1 (6 bases). Looked up from germline, CDR1 is SGHVS and CDR2 is FQNEAQ. CDR3 size: 13 residues. CDR3 in DNA: TGTGCCAGCAGCTTCAGGGGAGACACTGAAGTTTTCTTT. It codes for CASSFRGDTEVFF.

J is TRBJ1-5 and V is TRBV4-3; D unresolved. CDR1 and CDR2 (germline): LGHNA, YSLEER. The CDR3 length is 14 residues. V was clipped by 0 bases and J by 3 bases, with 6 bases between them. The CDR3 sequence is CASSQDGINQPQHF. CDR3 in DNA: TGCGCCAGCAGCCAAGACGGAATCAATCAGCCCCAGCATTTT.

CDR3 sequence reads: CASSFSPGRSSYNEQFF. The CDR3 bases are TGTGCCAGCAGTTTTTCCCCTGGCAGGAGCTCCTACAATGAGCAGTTCTTC. The genes are TRBV12-3 or TRBV12-4 and TRBJ2-1; D call uncertain. CDR3 length: 17 amino acids. V lost 3 bases, J lost 0 bases, and 15 bases lay in between.

The chain has TRBV19 and TRBJ2-7; TRBD1 aligns across 8 bases. This CDR3 is 14 amino acids long. CDR1 is LNHDA, CDR2 SQIVND, per germline (reference sequence). Trimming at V came to 1 base and at J to 5 bases, leaving 4 bases not matched to a gene. The CDR3 loop reads CASSIGRGQDEQYF. DNA for the CDR3: TGTGCCAGTAGTATAGGCAGGGGGCAGGACGAGCAGTACTTC. Drawing the rest from reference TRBV19 and TRBJ2-7, the complete variable domain is DGGITQSPKYLFRKEGQNVTLSCEQNLNHDAMYWYRQDPGQGLRLIYYSQIVNDFQKGDIAEGYSVSREKKESFPLTVTSAQKNPTAFYLCASSIGRGQDEQYFGPGTRLTVT.

The chain recombines TRBV9 with TRBJ2-7; D assignment may be TRBD1 or TRBD2 (6 bases each). V was trimmed by 3 bases and J by 3 bases, leaving 10 bases between them. CDR1 and CDR2 from the germline V gene are SGDLS and YYNGEE. This CDR3 comprises 13 residues. The CDR3 spells CASSGTAGYEQYF. The CDR3 bases are TGTGCCAGCAGCGGGACAGCGGGCTACGAGCAGTACTTC.

J is TRBJ2-2 and V is TRBV3-1; possibly TRBD2 for D (6 bases). Trimming pared 8 bases from V and 5 bases from J, leaving 18 bases between. Germline-derived CDR1 and CDR2 are LGHDT and YNNKEL (reference sequence). The CDR3 is 15 amino acids. The CDR3 coding sequence is TGTGCCAGCTCTTTCTCGGGACTCGAAACCGGGGAGCTGTTTTTT. It is translated as CASSFSGLETGELFF.

In its sample, this clonotype was seen a few times. In nucleotides, the CDR3 is TGCAGCGTTGAGTCCCAGGGGGATGAGCAGTTCTTC. This sequence encodes CSVESQGDEQFF. This chain links TRBV29-1 with TRBJ2-1, with 7 bases matching TRBD1. Germline CDR1 SQVTM, CDR2 ANQGSEA. The CDR3 is 12 residues long. Trimming removed 3 bases from V and 8 bases from J; junction bases left unmatched: 4.

V usage is TRBV27 and J usage is TRBJ2-7; D not certain. The CDR3 is 14 residues long. Trimming shortened V by 0 bases and J by 6 bases, and 12 bases separated the two germline ends. Germline V gene data show CDR1 as MNHEY and CDR2 as SMNVEV (reference sequence). This CDR3 reads CASSLSSLVVEQYF. CDR3 nucleotides: TGTGCCAGCAGTTTATCCTCCCTGGTGGTCGAGCAGTACTTC.

The chain joins TRBV29-1 to TRBJ2-7, with D maybe TRBD2 (6 bases). Germline V lookup: CDR1 SQVTM, CDR2 ANQGSEA. V was shortened by 1 base and J by 4 bases, with 14 bases between the two germline ends. This CDR3 is 14 amino acids long. The CDR3 loop reads CSVEGREGGYEQYF. Written as DNA, the CDR3 is TGCAGCGTTGAAGGGCGGGAAGGCGGATACGAGCAGTACTTC.

The chain links TRBV2 to TRBJ1-2, with D perhaps matching TRBD1 (5 bases). Trimming stripped 7 bases from V and 4 bases from J, with 16 bases between. The CDR3 totals 14 residues. CDR1 is SNHLY and CDR2 is FYNNEI in the germline V gene. For the CDR3, the DNA is TGTGCCAGCAAAGCGGGACGCCTACCCTATGGCTACACCTTC. Translated: CASKAGRLPYGYTF. The full variable domain, with the rest looked up from reference TRBV2 and TRBJ1-2, is EPEVTQTPSHQVTQMGQEVILRCVPISNHLYFYWYRQILGQKVEFLVSFYNNEISEKSEIFDDQFSVERPDGSNFTLKIRSTKLEDSAMYFCASKAGRLPYGYTFGSGTRLTVV.

This clonotype was recorded only once. The chain recombines TRBV5-4 with TRBJ1-1; D remains unclear. Germline V CDR1 and CDR2: SGHNT, YYREEE (reference sequence). There are 12 residues in the CDR3. The germline V and J ends were trimmed by 4 bases and 0 bases, with 4 bases remaining between them. Here the CDR3 reads CASSTLNTEAFF. CDR3 DNA: TGTGCCAGCAGCACACTGAACACTGAAGCTTTCTTT.

The genes are TRBV20-1 and TRBJ1-5; D gene ambiguous. CDR3 length: 14 amino acids. V was trimmed by 3 bases and J by 4 bases, leaving 13 bases between them. CDR1 is DFQATT, CDR2 SNEGSKA, per germline (reference sequence). For the CDR3, the DNA is TGCAGTGCTAGCCTTCTTAGGAGTAATCAGCCCCAGCATTTT. Translated: CSASLLRSNQPQHF.

The chain couples TRBV3-1 to TRBJ2-2; 8 nucleotides align to TRBD1. V lost 0 bases and J lost 7; bases outside the gene matches: 10. This CDR3 region has 17 residues. The germline V gene has CDR1 LGHDT and CDR2 YNNKEL (reference sequence). The CDR3 region has the DNA TGTGCCAGCAGCCAAGAAGGCAAGGGACAGGCGAGCGGGGAGCTGTTTTTT. This encodes CASSQEGKGQASGELFF.

This chain links TRBV5-6 with TRBJ2-7; 11 bases align to TRBD2. Germline-derived CDR1 and CDR2 are SGHDT and YYEEEE. V gave up 6 bases and J gave up 1 base; unmatched junction bases: 6. The CDR3 covers 15 residues. CDR3 amino acids: CASTHLAGGSYEQYF. In DNA, the CDR3 is TGTGCCAGCACCCATCTAGCGGGAGGATCCTACGAGCAGTACTTC.

V gene TRBV4-1 combines with J gene TRBJ2-7; 7 bases agree with TRBD1. V lost 4 bases to trimming and J lost 2 bases; unmatched junction nucleotides: 5. This CDR3 contains 14 residues. CDR1 is MGHRA and CDR2 is YSYEKL in the germline V gene. The CDR3 coding sequence is TGCGCCAGCAGCCCTGGACAGGAGACCTACGAGCAGTACTTC. Its translation is CASSPGQETYEQYF.

This clonotype has only one observation. CDR3 in amino acids: CASRDRGGTEAFF. CDR3 DNA: TGTGCCAGCAGGGACAGGGGCGGTACTGAAGCTTTCTTT. The chain is built from TRBV2 and TRBJ1-1; TRBD1 matches 9 bases. J gave up 5 bases and V 6 bases, and 4 bases lay outside the gene matches. The V gene's germline CDR1 is SNHLY and CDR2 FYNNEI. This CDR3 region has 13 residues.

This chain connects TRBV30 to TRBJ2-1; 9 bases are shared with TRBD2. From germline, CDR1 is GTSNPN and CDR2 SVGIG (reference sequence). The trim removed 2 bases at V and 11 bases at J, leaving 13 bases unmatched. This CDR3 is 15 amino acids long. CDR3 sequence reads: CAWSPPLAGGQKQFF. In DNA, the CDR3 is TGTGCCTGGAGTCCACCACTAGCGGGTGGACAAAAGCAGTTCTTC. The complete variable domain, with remaining parts taken from reference TRBV30 and TRBJ2-1, reads SQTIHQWPATLVQPVGSPLSLECTVEGTSNPNLYWYRQAAGRGLQLLFYSVGIGQISSEVPQNLSASRPQDRQFILSSKKLLLSDSGFYLCAWSPPLAGGQKQFFGPGTRLTVL.

The chain is built from TRBV30 and TRBJ2-7, with a tentative D call TRBD1 (6 bases). Trimming stripped 4 bases from V and 2 bases from J, with 18 bases between. Germline-derived CDR1 and CDR2 are GTSNPN and SVGIG (reference sequence). This CDR3 region has 15 residues. CDR3 region: CAWKAARGQPYEQYF. In DNA form, the CDR3 reads TGTGCCTGGAAAGCGGCTAGAGGACAGCCCTACGAGCAGTACTTC.

CDR3 in DNA: TGTGCCAGCAGCCCCGAGGGGACCAAGAGCTCCTACAATGAGCAGTTCTTC. Encoded protein: CASSPEGTKSSYNEQFF. The rearrangement links TRBV13 to TRBJ2-1; D could derive from TRBD1 or TRBD2 (5 bases each). V lost 5 bases and J 0 bases, leaving 17 bases between the germline ends. The germline V gene encodes CDR1 PRHDT and CDR2 FYEKMQ (reference sequence). The CDR3 is made up of 17 amino acids.

V usage is TRBV7-9 and J usage is TRBJ2-7; 7 bases match TRBD2. Germline loops: CDR1 SEHNR, CDR2 FQNEAQ (reference sequence). This CDR3 contains 13 residues. J was trimmed by 6 bases and V by 4 bases; bases with no gene match: 6. CDR3 nucleotides: TGTGCCAGCAGCTCGACTAGCAACCCCGAGCAGTACTTC. Translated: CASSSTSNPEQYF.

V and J are TRBV27 and TRBJ1-4; D unclear. V lost 5 bases, J lost 8 bases, and 12 bases lay in between. This CDR3 spans 13 amino acids. Germline values: CDR1 MNHEY, CDR2 SMNVEV (reference sequence). The CDR3 sequence is CASSTLINEKLFF. As DNA, the CDR3 is TGTGCCAGCAGTACCTTGATTAACGAAAAACTGTTTTTT.

The chain combines TRBV6-2 or TRBV6-3 with TRBJ2-7, with TRBD1 identical over 7 bases. This CDR3 comprises 15 residues. Germline assignment: CDR1 MNHEY and CDR2 SVGEGT. With V trimmed by 2 bases and J by 5 bases, 9 bases remained unmatched. CDR3 nucleotides: TGTGCCAGCAGTTACGCCCAGGACAGGTCTAACGAGCAGTACTTC. Its translation is CASSYAQDRSNEQYF.

The CDR3 sequence is CASTDFGPNREQYF. CDR3 DNA: TGTGCCAGCACAGATTTTGGACCTAATAGGGAGCAGTACTTC. The genes are TRBV27 and TRBJ2-7; D not certain. From germline, CDR1 is MNHEY and CDR2 SMNVEV (reference sequence). CDR3 length: 14 residues. V was pared by 7 bases and J by 7 bases, with 20 bases between.

A single count supports this clonotype. The gene calls are TRBV12-3 or TRBV12-4 and TRBJ2-5; 7 bases agree with TRBD1. There are 15 residues in the CDR3. J gave up 5 bases and V 5 bases, and 11 bases lay outside the gene matches. CDR3 DNA: TGTGCCAGCAGTGCCGGATCAGGGGGTGCGGAGACCCAGTACTTC. Its protein is CASSAGSGGAETQYF.

The V and J genes are TRBV9 and TRBJ2-7; a weak D match, TRBD2 (5 bases). Deletions cut 3 bases from V and 1 base from J, with 14 bases between. Germline CDR1 SGDLS, CDR2 YYNGEE. The CDR3 runs 15 residues. DNA for the CDR3: TGTGCCAGCAGCGCCTCCGGAGGACTTTCCTACGAGCAGTACTTC. This sequence encodes CASSASGGLSYEQYF.

The genes are TRBV2 and TRBJ2-4; D possibly corresponds to TRBD2 (5 bases). Trimming removed 6 bases from V and 5 bases from J, with 17 bases in between. Germline V lookup: CDR1 SNHLY, CDR2 FYNNEI. The CDR3 runs to 15 residues. DNA for the CDR3: TGTGCCAGCAGGTCGACGGGGTCGTACCAAAACATTCAGTACTTC. Translating it yields CASRSTGSYQNIQYF.